The 20 T cell receptor beta chains presented below share a single source sample, sequenced in a study of blood T cell repertoires in COVID-19. TCRdb's copy holds only in-frame clones and misses some; the assay was immunoSEQ multiplex PCR. In the table there are 80,000 or so clones, 75% to 90% of which are singletons. The sequenced sample was peripheral blood. These receptors all come from a woman aged 70-85 years with acute or convalescent COVID-19.

The chain recombines TRBV5-6 with TRBJ2-7, with 8 nucleotides matching TRBD2. The CDR3 has 16 amino acids. V was pared by 4 bases and J by 0 bases, with 9 bases of the junction left unmatched. The germline CDR1 and CDR2 sequences are SGHDT and YYEEEE. CDR3 residues: CASSRGGMAASYEQYF. The CDR3 DNA follows: TGTGCCAGCAGCCGGGGGGGTATGGCGGCCTCCTACGAGCAGTACTTC. The complete variable domain, with remaining parts taken from reference TRBV5-6 and TRBJ2-7, reads DAGVTQSPTHLIKTRGQQVTLRCSPKSGHDTVSWYQQALGQGPQFIFQYYEEEERQRGNFPDRFSGHQFPNYSSELNVNALLLGDSALYLCASSRGGMAASYEQYFGPGTRLTVT.

In DNA, the CDR3 is TGTGCCAGCAGTTTTCTTTCTAACACTGAAGCTTTCTTT. It translates to CASSFLSNTEAFF. The J gene is TRBJ1-1, the V gene TRBV6-2 or TRBV6-3; D not certain. The CDR3 has 13 amino acids. Germline CDR1 and CDR2: MNHEY and SVGEGT. Trimming left V 4 bases short and J 2 bases short, with 8 bases between.

V and J are TRBV2 and TRBJ1-2; D remains ambiguous. Deletions cut 4 bases from V and 2 bases from J, with 11 bases between. Per germline, CDR1 SNHLY and CDR2 FYNNEI. This CDR3 region has 14 residues. The DNA of the CDR3 is TGTGCCAGCAGTGGACTAATGGAAAACTATGGCTACACCTTC. Encoded protein: CASSGLMENYGYTF.

In the case of this clone: The same CDR3 also results from other DNA sequences found in this sample. The chain is built from TRBV5-5 and TRBJ1-1; 7 bases fit TRBD1. Germline CDR1 SGHKS, CDR2 YYEKEE (reference sequence). The CDR3 contains 13 residues. Trimming removed 3 bases from V and 3 bases from J; junction bases left unmatched: 2. The CDR3 bases are TGTGCCAGCAGCTCTCAGGGGGACACTGAAGCTTTCTTT. Its protein product is CASSSQGDTEAFF. The whole variable domain, remainder taken from reference TRBV5-5 and TRBJ1-1, is DAGVTQSPTHLIKTRGQQVTLRCSPISGHKSVSWYQQVLGQGPQFIFQYYEKEERGRGNFPDRFSARQFPNYSSELNVNALLLGDSALYLCASSSQGDTEAFFGQGTRLTVV.

V usage is TRBV7-6 and J usage is TRBJ2-5; the match to TRBD2 covers 12 bases. The CDR3 has 16 amino acids. The germline V gene has CDR1 SGHVS and CDR2 FNYEAQ. Trimming removed 5 bases from V and 1 base from J; junction bases left unmatched: 5. The CDR3 region is CASSMTSGGLQETQYF. CDR3 coding DNA: TGTGCCAGCAGCATGACTAGCGGGGGACTCCAAGAGACCCAGTACTTC.

This sequence joins TRBV7-2 and TRBJ1-1; TRBD1 agrees at 7 bases. Germline CDR1 is SGHTA and CDR2 is FQGNSA. The CDR3 totals 14 residues. The J segment lost 1 base and the V segment lost 5 bases, leaving 4 bases of the junction unmatched. This CDR3 is CASSVGQTNTEAFF. The CDR3 region has the DNA TGTGCCAGCAGCGTGGGACAGACGAACACTGAAGCTTTCTTT.

As to this clone: This specimen includes other DNA sequences encoding the same CDR3. V and J are TRBV19 and TRBJ1-1; possible D gene TRBD1, 6 bases. The CDR3 is made up of 14 amino acids. Trimming removed 5 bases from V and 1 base from J, with 11 bases in between. Germline loops: CDR1 LNHDA, CDR2 SQIVND (reference sequence). In nucleotides, the CDR3 is TGTGCCAGTAGTCCTTCGGACAGGAACACTGAAGCTTTCTTT. As protein: CASSPSDRNTEAFF.

The chain recombines TRBV7-3 with TRBJ2-3, with 10 bases lining up with TRBD2. Germline CDR1 and CDR2: SGHTA and FQGTGA. The CDR3 consists of 20 residues. Trimming took 6 bases from V and 5 from J; bases not matched to a gene: 23. The CDR3 coding sequence is TGTGCCAGCAGTCTCATGGTGGTGGCTAGCGGGGGCCATAGCCGAGATACGCAGTATTTT. Residues: CASSLMVVASGGHSRDTQYF.

The V call is TRBV6-2 or TRBV6-3, the J call TRBJ2-3; TRBD2 agrees at 12 bases. The CDR3 has 19 residues. With 2 bases clipped from V and 6 bases from J, the junction kept 15 bases outside the gene matches. Germline V gene data show CDR1 as MNHEY and CDR2 as SVGEGT. CDR3 nucleotide sequence: TGTGCCAGCAGTTACGGGCTAGCGGGGGGGCCTCTGAAGTCGGATACGCAGTATTTT. It is translated as CASSYGLAGGPLKSDTQYF.

J is TRBJ2-5 and V is TRBV11-2; TRBD2 might be the D (5 bases). The germline V gene has CDR1 SGHAT and CDR2 FQNNGV. This CDR3 contains 13 residues. V dropped 4 bases and J dropped 3 bases, with 9 bases sitting between them. The CDR3 here is CASSSGLEETQYF. CDR3 bases: TGTGCCAGCAGCTCTGGACTTGAAGAGACCCAGTACTTC.

This chain links TRBV23-1 with TRBJ1-1; D is perhaps TRBD1 (5 bases). TRBV23-1 is an ORF, with its function uncertain. There are 14 residues in the CDR3. Between the trimmed V and J ends, which lost 3 bases and 1 base, there was a span of 9 bases. Here the CDR3 reads CASSHRAQNTEAFF. CDR3 nucleotides: TGCGCCAGCAGTCACAGGGCTCAGAACACTGAAGCTTTCTTT.

The chain has TRBV5-6 and TRBJ1-2; a possible D gene is TRBD1 (6 bases). The V end lost 4 bases, the J end lost 2 bases, and 9 bases lay between the germline ends. Germline lookup yields CDR1 SGHDT and CDR2 YYEEEE. The CDR3 totals 13 residues. This CDR3 is CASSPGQNYGYTF. CDR3 in DNA: TGTGCCAGCAGCCCGGGACAAAACTATGGCTACACCTTC.

This clone is a singleton in its sample. The chain joins TRBV15 to TRBJ1-5; possibly TRBD1 for D (5 bases). Germline V gene sequence: CDR1 LNHNV, CDR2 YYDKDF (reference sequence). The CDR3 consists of 15 residues. V was trimmed by 0 bases and J by 7 bases, leaving 13 bases between them. The CDR3, as DNA: TGTGCCACCAGCAGAGACCGGGTAGGGGCCCAGCCCCAGCATTTT. The encoded protein is CATSRDRVGAQPQHF.

The chain couples TRBV30 to TRBJ2-7, with D hard to call. The V gene lost 0 bases and the J gene lost 2 bases, with 14 bases spanning the gap. The CDR3 is 15 amino acids. From germline, CDR1 is GTSNPN and CDR2 SVGIG (reference sequence). The CDR3 nucleotides are TGTGCCTGGAGTGTATTGGCTCGACTCACCTACGAGCAGTACTTC. Translating gives CAWSVLARLTYEQYF.

The chain couples TRBV5-1 to TRBJ1-1, with 9 bases aligning to TRBD1. The CDR3 length is 15 residues. The V and J ends lost 4 bases and 10 bases, in that order; junction bases with no gene match: 14. CDR1 is SGHRS, CDR2 YFSETQ, per germline. CDR3 DNA sequence: TGCGCCAGCAGCACGGGACAGGGAATAGGTGAGAGAGCTTTCTTT. Translation: CASSTGQGIGERAFF.

CDR3 loop: CASSQALSPGHNSYEQYF. In DNA, the CDR3 is TGCGCCAGCAGTCAAGCTCTTTCTCCGGGACACAACTCCTACGAGCAGTACTTC. The V gene is TRBV23-1, the J gene TRBJ2-7; maybe TRBD1 (6 bases). TRBV23-1 is treated as an ORF (open reading frame) with a function not yet certain. The CDR3 spans 18 residues. V was trimmed by 2 bases and J by 0 bases, leaving 20 bases between them.

The chain is built from TRBV3-1 (or the pseudogene TRBV3-2) and TRBJ2-7; TRBD1 matches at 7 bases. V gave up 4 bases and J gave up 4 bases; unmatched junction bases: 7. The CDR3 is 14 amino acids. Germline lookup yields CDR1 LGHDT and CDR2 YNNKEL (reference sequence). CDR3 protein: CASSLRDSPYEQYF. The DNA of the CDR3 is TGTGCCAGCAGCCTCCGGGACAGCCCATACGAGCAGTACTTC.

V and J are TRBV2 and TRBJ2-1, with a possible D match to TRBD2 (6 bases). Germline CDR1 and CDR2: SNHLY and FYNNEI. V was cut by 9 bases and J by 0 bases, with 15 bases left in between. This CDR3 region has 15 residues. The chain's CDR3 is CASQLAPSSYNEQFF. In nucleotides, the CDR3 is TGTGCCAGTCAACTAGCTCCGAGCTCCTACAATGAGCAGTTCTTC.

As DNA, the CDR3 is TGTGCCAGCAGTGAGGAGTCCCAGAACTATGGCTACACCTTC. Residues: CASSEESQNYGYTF. The V and J genes are TRBV2 and TRBJ1-2; D gene unclear. Trimming removed 3 bases at V and 2 bases at J, with 10 bases between. Germline V CDR1 and CDR2: SNHLY, FYNNEI. This CDR3 has 14 amino acids. Using reference TRBV2 and TRBJ1-2 for the parts outside the CDR3, the full variable domain is EPEVTQTPSHQVTQMGQEVILRCVPISNHLYFYWYRQILGQKVEFLVSFYNNEISEKSEIFDDQFSVERPDGSNFTLKIRSTKLEDSAMYFCASSEESQNYGYTFGSGTRLTVV.

The chain employs TRBV6-2 or TRBV6-3 and TRBJ2-3; 13 positions match TRBD2. V lost 2 bases to trimming and J lost 1 base; unmatched junction nucleotides: 3. The CDR3 consists of 17 residues. Germline CDR1 and CDR2: MNHEY and SVGEGT. The CDR3 nucleotides are TGTGCCAGCAGTTACGGGACTAGCGGGGCTCGCACAGATACGCAGTATTTT. Translated: CASSYGTSGARTDTQYF.